Given below is one TCR beta chain in context. Its antigen is not identified. J lost 6 bases, V lost 0 bases, and 9 bases had no gene match. Germline V gene sequence: CDR1 SGDLS, CDR2 YYNGEE. CDR3 size: 17 residues. Assay: immunoSEQ multiplex PCR; the TCRdb copy retains only in-frame clones and omits some. Altogether 65,000 to 85,000 clones are present, under 90% being singletons, with the ten largest covering over 12%. The data belong to a study of T cell responses to AZD1222 COVID-19 vaccine. Study-wide findings and caveats: Most donors were white British, females outnumbered males, and clonal diversity was possibly underestimated. Repertoires were collected only later (after the peak T cell response had occurred).

The origin of this receptor is an adult who received the AZD1222 COVID-19 vaccine. Sample: peripheral blood, taken 28 days after the second AZD1222 dose. The chain links TRBV9 to TRBJ1-6; 7 nucleotides agree with TRBD1. The chain's CDR3 is CASSVAPQGRGNSPLHF. DNA for the CDR3: TGTGCCAGCAGCGTAGCCCCACAGGGGAGAGGTAATTCACCCCTCCACTTT.